The source of this T cell receptor (beta chain) is a study of metastatic and nonmetastatic thyroid tumors. Study context: Repertoire data that came from the blood and tumor or nodule tissue of malignant and benign thyroid patients were compared. Overall study findings and caveats: Patients with malignant thyroid tumors reportedly had significantly higher TCR beta diversity than those with benign nodules, in blood and tumor.

The authors' processing: What underpinned the distant-metastasis classifier for papillary thyroid cancer was the set of CDR3 differences across clinicopathological groups. TCRdb reprocessed the PCR reads via MiXCR. The V and J calls were not made by the authors but by TCRdb's processing. The sample consists of some 55,000 clones, 20% of them appearing once. Patients underwent thyroid surgery, and none had received any treatment before it. This clone was seen many times. The antigen is unknown. This sample includes further DNA sequences coding for the same CDR3. Germline CDR1 LGHDT, CDR2 YNNKEL (reference sequence). V lost 1 base and J lost 10, with 10 bases in between. The CDR3 has 12 residues.

Source material: blood. The chain links TRBV3-1 to TRBJ1-1; D not resolved. The clonotype comes from a female donor with papillary thyroid cancer or a benign thyroid nodule (not recorded which). Some clones in this sample may be carry-over from other donors' samples. The CDR3 loop reads CASSQAGRGAFF. The DNA for the CDR3 is TGTGCCAGCAGCCAAGCCGGGCGGGGAGCTTTCTTT. Complete variable domain (other parts from reference TRBV3-1 and TRBJ1-1): DTAVSQTPKYLVTQMGNDKSIKCEQNLGHDTMYWYKQDSKKFLKIMFSYNNKELIINETVPNRFSPKSPDKAHLNLHINSLELGDSAVYFCASSQAGRGAFFGQGTRLTVV.